This record covers a single TCR beta chain. Its specificity is not known. Nominal health characterized the donors when sampled, though unrecorded immune exposures were likely. PCR used 60 Vbeta primers and 13 Jbeta primers. The table came from immunoSEQ multiplex PCR; TCRdb's copy has only in-frame clones and leaves some out. Here the sample table reports 35,000 to 45,000 clones. This sample was included in a study of cytomegalovirus exposure and HLA in healthy donors. Findings and limits, study-wide: A reported reduction in N-insertions relative to the approximately 640-donor mean was seen in an Asian-associated ancestry cluster in a later analysis. An analysis was carried out at a later point. It showed that HLA-associated TCR beta chains were more clonally expanded than equally common non-associated chains. The authors enumerated 164 TCR beta chains as linked to cytomegalovirus.

Trimming removed 1 base at V and 3 bases at J, with 10 bases between. This CDR3 spans 14 amino acids. The germline CDR1 and CDR2 sequences are MGHRA and YSYEKL. The origin of this receptor is a human donor in good health. The sample consisted of PBMCs. The chain links TRBV4-1 to TRBJ2-7; D perhaps matches TRBD2 (6 bases). The CDR3 coding sequence is TGCGCCAGCAGCCAAGGAAATAGCGGCTACGAGCAGTACTTC. Translated: CASSQGNSGYEQYF.